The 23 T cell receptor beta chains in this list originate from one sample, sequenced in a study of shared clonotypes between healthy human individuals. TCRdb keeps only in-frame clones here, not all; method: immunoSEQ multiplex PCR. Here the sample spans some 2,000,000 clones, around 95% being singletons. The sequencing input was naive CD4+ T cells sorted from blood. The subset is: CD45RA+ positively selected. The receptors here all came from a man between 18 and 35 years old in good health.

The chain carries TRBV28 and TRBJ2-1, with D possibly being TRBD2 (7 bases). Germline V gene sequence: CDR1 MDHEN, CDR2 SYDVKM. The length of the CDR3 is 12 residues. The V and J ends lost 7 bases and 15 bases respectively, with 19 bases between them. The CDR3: CASTPYSGGLFF. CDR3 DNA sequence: TGTGCCAGCACGCCATATTCGGGGGGCTTGTTCTTC.

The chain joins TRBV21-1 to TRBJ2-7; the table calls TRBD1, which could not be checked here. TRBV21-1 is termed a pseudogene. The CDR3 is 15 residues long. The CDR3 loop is CAFKGGQGKYYEQYF. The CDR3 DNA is TGTGCCTTCAAAGGGGGCCAGGGAAAGTACTACGAGCAGTACTTC.

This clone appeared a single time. CDR3 in amino acids: CASSDGQGFGEQYF. CDR3 bases: TGTGCCAGCAGTGACGGACAGGGATTTGGCGAGCAGTACTTC. This chain connects TRBV6-5 to TRBJ2-7; 8 bases fit TRBD1. Germline V CDR1 and CDR2: MNHEY, SVGAGI. Trimming at V came to 5 bases and at J to 6 bases, leaving 9 bases not matched to a gene. The CDR3 totals 14 residues.

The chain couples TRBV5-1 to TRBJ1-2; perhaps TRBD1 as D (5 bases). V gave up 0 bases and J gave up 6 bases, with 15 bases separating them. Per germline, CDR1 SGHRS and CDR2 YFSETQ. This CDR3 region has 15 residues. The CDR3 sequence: CASSLDGTAGDGYTF. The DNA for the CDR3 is TGCGCCAGCAGCTTGGACGGGACGGCCGGTGATGGCTACACCTTC. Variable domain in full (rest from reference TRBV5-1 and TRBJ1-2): KAGVTQTPRYLIKTRGQQVTLSCSPISGHRSVSWYQQTPGQGLQFLFEYFSETQRNKGNFPGRFSGRQFSNSRSEMNVSTLELGDSALYLCASSLDGTAGDGYTFGSGTRLTVV.

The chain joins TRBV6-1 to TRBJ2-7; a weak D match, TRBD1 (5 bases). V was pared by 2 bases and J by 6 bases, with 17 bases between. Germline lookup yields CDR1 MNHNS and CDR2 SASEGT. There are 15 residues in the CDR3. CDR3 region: CASSEWGPGSREQYF. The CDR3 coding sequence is TGTGCCAGCAGTGAATGGGGCCCAGGAAGTCGCGAGCAGTACTTC.

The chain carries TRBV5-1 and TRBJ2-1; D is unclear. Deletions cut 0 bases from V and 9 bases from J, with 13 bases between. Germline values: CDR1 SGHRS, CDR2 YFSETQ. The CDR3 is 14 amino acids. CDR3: CASSLALVASEQFF. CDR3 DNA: TGCGCCAGCAGCTTGGCGCTCGTCGCCAGTGAGCAGTTCTTC.

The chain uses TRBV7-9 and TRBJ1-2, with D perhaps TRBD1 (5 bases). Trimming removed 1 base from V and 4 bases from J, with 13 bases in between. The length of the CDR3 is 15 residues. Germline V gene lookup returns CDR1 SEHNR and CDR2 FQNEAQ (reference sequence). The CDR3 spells CASSLGDPWVYGYTF. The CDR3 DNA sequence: TGTGCCAGCAGCTTAGGGGACCCCTGGGTCTATGGCTACACCTTC.

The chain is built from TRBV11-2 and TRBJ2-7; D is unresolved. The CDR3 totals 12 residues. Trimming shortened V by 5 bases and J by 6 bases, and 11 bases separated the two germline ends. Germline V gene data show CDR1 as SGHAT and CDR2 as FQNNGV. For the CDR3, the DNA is TGTGCCAGCAGCCATCTGGCGTTCGAGCAGTACTTC. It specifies CASSHLAFEQYF.

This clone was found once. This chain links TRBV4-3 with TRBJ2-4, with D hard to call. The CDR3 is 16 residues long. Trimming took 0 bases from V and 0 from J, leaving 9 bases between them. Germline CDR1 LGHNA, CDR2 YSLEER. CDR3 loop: CASSQDQVLAKNIQYF. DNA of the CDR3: TGCGCCAGCAGCCAAGATCAAGTCCTAGCCAAAAACATTCAGTACTTC.

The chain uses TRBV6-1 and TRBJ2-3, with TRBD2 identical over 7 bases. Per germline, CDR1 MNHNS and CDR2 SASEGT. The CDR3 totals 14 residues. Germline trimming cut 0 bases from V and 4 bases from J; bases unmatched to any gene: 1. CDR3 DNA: TGTGCCAGCAGTGAAGCGGGGGGGTCAGATACGCAGTATTTT. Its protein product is CASSEAGGSDTQYF.

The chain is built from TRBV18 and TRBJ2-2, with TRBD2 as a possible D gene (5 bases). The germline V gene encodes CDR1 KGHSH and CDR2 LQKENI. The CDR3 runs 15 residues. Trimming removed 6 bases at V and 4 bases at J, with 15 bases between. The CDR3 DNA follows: TGTGCCAGCTCCCGGACTCAAACACGCACCGGGGAGCTGTTTTTT. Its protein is CASSRTQTRTGELFF.

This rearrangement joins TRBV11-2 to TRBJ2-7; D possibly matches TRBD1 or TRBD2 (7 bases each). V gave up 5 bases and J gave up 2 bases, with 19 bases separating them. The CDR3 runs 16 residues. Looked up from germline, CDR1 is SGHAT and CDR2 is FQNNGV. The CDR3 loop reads CASSPTSGRGPYEQYF. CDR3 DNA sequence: TGTGCCAGCAGCCCAACCTCTGGGAGGGGGCCCTACGAGCAGTACTTC.

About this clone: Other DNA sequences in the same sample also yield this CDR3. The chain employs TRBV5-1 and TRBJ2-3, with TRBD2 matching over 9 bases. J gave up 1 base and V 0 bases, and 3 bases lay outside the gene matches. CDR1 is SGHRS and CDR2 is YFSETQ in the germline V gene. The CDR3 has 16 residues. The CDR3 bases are TGCGCCAGCAGCTTGGGTCGGACTAGCGGCACAGATACGCAGTATTTT. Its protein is CASSLGRTSGTDTQYF.

The CDR3 reads CASSVSHWTGAHEQFF. The CDR3 DNA is TGCGCCAGCAGCGTGAGCCATTGGACAGGGGCACATGAGCAGTTCTTC. This chain uses TRBV4-1 with TRBJ2-1; TRBD1 matches 9 bases. Unmatched junction bases numbered 13, after V lost 5 bases and J lost 8 bases. CDR1 and CDR2 from the germline V gene are MGHRA and YSYEKL. This CDR3 region has 16 residues.

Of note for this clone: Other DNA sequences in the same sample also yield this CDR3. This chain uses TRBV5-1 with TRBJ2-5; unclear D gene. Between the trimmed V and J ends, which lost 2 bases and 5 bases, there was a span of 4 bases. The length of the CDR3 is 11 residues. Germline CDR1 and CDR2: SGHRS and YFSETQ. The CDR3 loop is CASSFLETQYF. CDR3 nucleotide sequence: TGCGCCAGCAGCTTCTTGGAGACCCAGTACTTC. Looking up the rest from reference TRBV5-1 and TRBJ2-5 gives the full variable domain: KAGVTQTPRYLIKTRGQQVTLSCSPISGHRSVSWYQQTPGQGLQFLFEYFSETQRNKGNFPGRFSGRQFSNSRSEMNVSTLELGDSALYLCASSFLETQYFGPGTRLLVL.

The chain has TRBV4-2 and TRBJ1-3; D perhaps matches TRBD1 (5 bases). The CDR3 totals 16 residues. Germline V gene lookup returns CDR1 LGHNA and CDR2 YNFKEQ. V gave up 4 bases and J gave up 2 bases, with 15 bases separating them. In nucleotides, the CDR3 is TGTGCCAGCAGCCGGGAGGGCCGGGGACCTGGAAACACCATATATTTT. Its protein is CASSREGRGPGNTIYF.

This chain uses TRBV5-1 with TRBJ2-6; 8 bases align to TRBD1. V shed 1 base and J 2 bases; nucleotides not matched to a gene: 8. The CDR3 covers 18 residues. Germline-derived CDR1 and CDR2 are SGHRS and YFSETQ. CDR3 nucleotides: TGCGCCAGCAGCTTGCCGGGACAGGCAACGCCTGGGGCCAACGTCCTGACTTTC. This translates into CASSLPGQATPGANVLTF.

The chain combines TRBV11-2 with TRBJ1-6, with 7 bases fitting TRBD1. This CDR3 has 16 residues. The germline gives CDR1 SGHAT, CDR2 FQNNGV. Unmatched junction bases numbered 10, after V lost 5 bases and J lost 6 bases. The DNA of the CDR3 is TGTGCCAGCAGCCTAACTCCGGGACAGCTTAATTCACCCCTCCACTTT. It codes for CASSLTPGQLNSPLHF.

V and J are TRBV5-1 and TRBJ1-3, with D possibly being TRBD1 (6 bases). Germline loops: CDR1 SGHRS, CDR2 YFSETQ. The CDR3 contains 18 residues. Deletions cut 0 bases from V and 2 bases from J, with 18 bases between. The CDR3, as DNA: TGCGCCAGCAGCTTGGGAGGATCCGGGACAAGCACTGGAAACACCATATATTTT. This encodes CASSLGGSGTSTGNTIYF.

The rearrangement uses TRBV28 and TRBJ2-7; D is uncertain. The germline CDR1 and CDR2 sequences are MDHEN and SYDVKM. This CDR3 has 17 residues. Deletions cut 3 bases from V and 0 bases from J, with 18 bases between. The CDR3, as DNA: TGTGCCAGCAGTTTTATAACAGCTTCAACCCGCTCCTACGAGCAGTACTTC. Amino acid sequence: CASSFITASTRSYEQYF.

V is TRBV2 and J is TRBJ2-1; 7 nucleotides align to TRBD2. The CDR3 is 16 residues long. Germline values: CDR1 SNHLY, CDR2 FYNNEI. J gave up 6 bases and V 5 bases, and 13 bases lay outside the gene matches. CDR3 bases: TGTGCCAGCAGTCCAAAAGGGGCTAGCGGCCTCAATGAGCAGTTCTTC. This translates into CASSPKGASGLNEQFF.

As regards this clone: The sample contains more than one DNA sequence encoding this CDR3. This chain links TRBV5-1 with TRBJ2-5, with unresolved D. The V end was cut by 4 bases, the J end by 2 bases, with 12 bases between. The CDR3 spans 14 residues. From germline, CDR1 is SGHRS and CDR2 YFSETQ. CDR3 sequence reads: CASSPGRIQETQYF. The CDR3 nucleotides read TGCGCCAGCAGCCCAGGACGGATTCAAGAGACCCAGTACTTC.

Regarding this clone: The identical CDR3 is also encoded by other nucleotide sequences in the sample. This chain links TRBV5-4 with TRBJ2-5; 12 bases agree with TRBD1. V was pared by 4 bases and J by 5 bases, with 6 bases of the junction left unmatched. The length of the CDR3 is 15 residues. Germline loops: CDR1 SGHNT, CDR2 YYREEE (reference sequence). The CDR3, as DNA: TGTGCCAGCAGCCCCGGGACAGGGGGCCGGGAGACCCAGTACTTC. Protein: CASSPGTGGRETQYF.